A selection of T cell receptor beta chains follows, all from one sample in a study of CD8+ T cells in alopecia areata. Libraries were prepared by immunoSEQ multiplex PCR; TCRdb keeps only in-frame clonotypes and omits some of them. Seen here are around 150,000 clones, around 55% observed once, and the top ten hold more than 4.5%. Sequencing was done on a sample of CD4+ T cells sorted from blood. These receptors were taken from a human donor in good health. CDR3s leave out the opening cysteine and the closing phenylalanine or tryptophan.

>TRBV29-1|TRBJ2-7
SVLKLTDRDYEQY
>TRBV29-1|TRBJ2-1
SVPGTKDRSYNEQF
>TRBV5-1|TRBJ2-3
ASSSRSPSADTQY
>TRBV29-1|TRBJ1-2
SVGGADGYT
>TRBV11-1|TRBJ2-1
ASSRRDRAVADEQF
>TRBV14|TRBJ1-1
ASSQGQYTEAF
>TRBV6-1|TRBJ2-7
ASVGAIYEQY
>TRBV29-1|TRBJ2-2
SVGRGTGELF
>TRBV11-2|TRBJ2-2
ASSPRTSGRAYGELF
>TRBV30|TRBJ1-5
AWSVNEGQPQH
>TRBV2|TRBJ1-5
ASATENQPQH
>TRBV6-6|TRBJ1-2
ASSPPRDRLSYGYT
>TRBV7-3|TRBJ2-5
ASSLDGKKTQY
>TRBV4-1|TRBJ2-1
ASSHTWVVFREQF
>TRBV7-9|TRBJ2-5
ASSPYTASVQETQY
>TRBV30|TRBJ2-7
AWSVQRVEQY
>TRBV5-1|TRBJ2-7
ASSNRAYEQY
>TRBV10-3|TRBJ2-2
AISESEDTGELF
>TRBV29-1|TRBJ2-2
SVRQGGTGELF
>TRBV2|TRBJ2-6
ASRLQDRGSGANVLT
>TRBV2|TRBJ1-2
ASSEVGGPVYGYT
>TRBV6-6|TRBJ1-1
ASSYGREGTEAF
>TRBV30|TRBJ2-7
AWSVGTGVDEQY
>TRBV2|TRBJ1-4
ASRDRPDSRGEKLF
>TRBV18|TRBJ2-2
ASSPLSPQGSSGELF
>TRBV28|TRBJ2-7
ASSLPLGIRYEQY
>TRBV5-1|TRBJ2-2
ASSFRSDTGELF
>TRBV28|TRBJ2-5
ASSPGAPRKETQY
>TRBV7-2|TRBJ1-1
ASSFRDGNTEAF
>TRBV11-2|TRBJ1-1
ASSWGTTGNTEAF
>TRBV10-3|TRBJ2-1
AISVENNEQF
>TRBV29-1|TRBJ1-1
SALPWGSNTEAF
>TRBV5-4|TRBJ2-1
ASSLYGYNEQF
>TRBV5-1|TRBJ2-3
ASSFGRTDTQY
>TRBV5-1|TRBJ2-5
ASTRGGAETQY
>TRBV28|TRBJ1-5
ASIRAGNQPQH
>TRBV7-9|TRBJ2-7
ASSLDRPSGTYEQY
>TRBV28|TRBJ2-7
ASKGGKGEQY
>TRBV27|TRBJ2-7
ASSLGTSGSYEQY
>TRBV5-4|TRBJ2-2
ASSPFDSWELF
>TRBV15|TRBJ1-1
ATSRGRGQGSEAF
>TRBV29-1|TRBJ2-7
SVEEAIAGVYEQY